This T cell receptor (beta chain) was captured by sequencing in a study of blood T cell repertoires in COVID-19. Across the whole study: Researchers got acute and convalescent COVID-19 samples from the United States, Italy and Spain. PBMCs, B-cell-depleted T cells, or T cells were the source of the cDNA or gDNA that made up the material.

Generated by immunoSEQ multiplex PCR, the TCRdb table keeps only in-frame clones and is missing some. This table holds about 220,000 clones, roughly 87% found once. Germline V gene sequence: CDR1 MNHEY, CDR2 SVGAGI. The CDR3 consists of 14 residues. Trimming cost V 0 bases and J 3 bases, with 8 bases left between them. Sequencing was performed on PBMCs or T cells enriched from blood (not recorded which). This clonotype was sampled from a woman younger than 45 with acute COVID-19. V and J are TRBV6-5 and TRBJ1-2; the D is unclear. The CDR3 nucleotides read TGTGCCAGCAGTTACTCGGAGCTATACTATGGCTACACCTTC. Its translation: CASSYSELYYGYTF.